Presented here are 14 T cell receptor beta chains from one specimen sequenced in a study of cytomegalovirus exposure and HLA in healthy donors. The PCR made use of 60 Vbeta and 13 Jbeta primers. Clones were read by immunoSEQ multiplex PCR, and TCRdb kept only the in-frame ones, dropping some. The sample carries around 190,000 clones, approximately 86% recorded once. The sample comprised PBMCs. The receptor set was obtained from a woman between 25 and 40 years old in good health and CMV-seronegative.

The chain is built from TRBV10-1 and TRBJ2-2, with D perhaps TRBD2 (6 bases). This CDR3 region has 16 residues. V lost 3 bases and J lost 1, with 12 bases in between. Germline CDR1 WNHNN, CDR2 SYGVQD (reference sequence). In DNA form, the CDR3 reads TGCGCCAGCAGTGACTTCGGGCGGGAGAACACCGGGGAGCTGTTTTTT. The encoded protein is CASSDFGRENTGELFF.

The rearrangement uses TRBV7-3 and TRBJ2-1; D may be TRBD2 (6 bases). Looked up from germline, CDR1 is SGHTA and CDR2 is FQGTGA. The CDR3 runs to 15 residues. Trimming removed 2 bases at V and 3 bases at J, with 11 bases between. The CDR3 sequence is CASSLVSGDYNEQFF. The CDR3 DNA reads TGTGCCAGCAGCTTAGTTAGCGGAGACTACAATGAGCAGTTCTTC. The entire variable domain, with the rest obtained from reference TRBV7-3 and TRBJ2-1, is as follows: GAGVSQTPSNKVTEKGKYVELRCDPISGHTALYWYRQSLGQGPEFLIYFQGTGAADDSGLPNDRFFAVRPEGSVSTLKIQRTERGDSAVYLCASSLVSGDYNEQFFGPGTRLTVL.

The gene calls are TRBV7-3 and TRBJ1-1; the match to TRBD1 covers 8 bases. The CDR3 has 15 residues. Germline CDR1 SGHTA, CDR2 FQGTGA. The V segment lost 3 bases and the J segment 5 bases; nucleotides outside the gene matches: 8. CDR3 loop: CASSFALTGVTEAFF. DNA of the CDR3: TGTGCCAGCAGCTTCGCCTTGACAGGGGTAACTGAAGCTTTCTTT.

This sequence joins TRBV20-1 and TRBJ1-1; a possible D gene is TRBD1 (6 bases). Germline CDR1 DFQATT, CDR2 SNEGSKA (reference sequence). This CDR3 spans 11 amino acids. Trimming shortened V by 6 bases and J by 7 bases, and 12 bases separated the two germline ends. CDR3 coding DNA: TGCAGTGCCATGGACAGACTTGAAGCTTTCTTT. Its translation is CSAMDRLEAFF.

The CDR3 region is CASSFERDSYEQYF. CDR3 DNA: TGCGCCAGCAGCTTTGAGCGGGACTCCTACGAGCAGTACTTC. The J gene is TRBJ2-7, the V gene TRBV5-1; TRBD2 matches at 7 bases. The CDR3 totals 14 residues. Germline CDR1 reads SGHRS; CDR2 reads YFSETQ. V shed 2 bases and J 0 bases; nucleotides not matched to a gene: 2.

This chain joins TRBV15 and TRBJ2-3; D not resolved. CDR3 size: 14 residues. V dropped 6 bases and J dropped 1 base, with 11 bases sitting between them. The germline V gene has CDR1 LNHNV and CDR2 YYDKDF (reference sequence). DNA of the CDR3: TGTGCCACCAGAGAGGCTACCCGCACAGATACGCAGTATTTT. Amino acid sequence: CATREATRTDTQYF.

The chain employs TRBV19 and TRBJ1-1; 9 bases line up with TRBD1. Germline assignment: CDR1 LNHDA and CDR2 SQIVND (reference sequence). This CDR3 comprises 14 residues. Germline trimming cut 5 bases from V and 5 bases from J; bases unmatched to any gene: 6. CDR3 sequence: CASSRRDRETEAFF. The CDR3 region has the DNA TGTGCCAGTAGTCGAAGGGACAGGGAAACTGAAGCTTTCTTT.

The chain recombines TRBV7-8 with TRBJ1-5, with D perhaps TRBD1 (6 bases). From germline, CDR1 is SGHVS and CDR2 FQNEAQ. V lost 4 bases, J lost 2 bases, and 27 bases lay in between. The CDR3 contains 20 residues. CDR3 amino acids: CASSSPSPIRGEGGNQPQHF. The DNA for the CDR3 is TGTGCCAGCAGCTCTCCCTCCCCTATAAGGGGGGAGGGTGGCAATCAGCCCCAGCATTTT.

This clone showed up just once. V is TRBV7-8 and J is TRBJ2-1; perhaps TRBD2 as D (5 bases). CDR1 and CDR2 (germline): SGHVS, FQNEAQ. The CDR3 extends over 16 amino acids. Trimming removed 1 base from V and 7 bases from J, with 17 bases in between. CDR3 DNA sequence: TGTGCCAGCAGCTTAGTTTGGGAGACGGTTTTGAATGAGCAGTTCTTC. Translation: CASSLVWETVLNEQFF.

The V and J genes are TRBV2 and TRBJ2-5; the match to TRBD2 covers 7 bases. CDR1 is SNHLY, CDR2 FYNNEI, per germline. The CDR3 runs to 14 residues. In DNA, the CDR3 is TGTGCTTCGGGGCGCGGGGGAGGGAAAGAGACCCAGTACTTC. Its translation: CASGRGGGKETQYF.

The chain joins TRBV2 to TRBJ2-3; a possible D gene is TRBD2 (6 bases). Germline lookup yields CDR1 SNHLY and CDR2 FYNNEI. Trimming took off 6 bases at V and 1 base at J, with 11 bases between the two ends. CDR3 size: 14 residues. The CDR3 nucleotides are TGTGCCAGCAGGGGGCGGGATGGCACAGATACGCAGTATTTT. Protein: CASRGRDGTDTQYF.

V usage is TRBV19 and J usage is TRBJ2-7; the match to TRBD2 covers 12 bases. CDR3 size: 16 residues. The V segment lost 1 base and the J segment 7 bases; nucleotides outside the gene matches: 8. Germline-derived CDR1 and CDR2 are LNHDA and SQIVND (reference sequence). The CDR3 loop is CASSIVGTSGLGEQYF. The CDR3, as DNA: TGTGCCAGTAGTATAGTCGGGACTAGCGGGCTGGGGGAGCAGTACTTC.

This clone was recorded a few times. This sequence joins TRBV15 and TRBJ2-1; tentative D call: TRBD1 (6 bases). Trimming pared 3 bases from V and 10 bases from J, leaving 16 bases between. Looked up from germline, CDR1 is LNHNV and CDR2 is YYDKDF (reference sequence). This CDR3 is 14 amino acids long. CDR3 in amino acids: CATSSRQEVGEQFF. CDR3 nucleotide sequence: TGTGCCACCAGCAGCAGACAGGAGGTCGGGGAGCAGTTCTTC.

The chain employs TRBV30 and TRBJ2-5; D unresolved. The CDR3 length is 14 residues. V gave up 1 base and J gave up 5 bases, with 14 bases separating them. Per the germline V gene, CDR1 is GTSNPN and CDR2 is SVGIG (reference sequence). Here the CDR3 reads CAWSASRTGETQYF. In DNA, the CDR3 is TGTGCCTGGAGTGCCAGCAGAACCGGGGAGACCCAGTACTTC. Complete variable domain (other parts from reference TRBV30 and TRBJ2-5): SQTIHQWPATLVQPVGSPLSLECTVEGTSNPNLYWYRQAAGRGLQLLFYSVGIGQISSEVPQNLSASRPQDRQFILSSKKLLLSDSGFYLCAWSASRTGETQYFGPGTRLLVL.